This entry lists 19 T cell receptor beta chains sequenced from one sample in a study of blood T cell repertoires in COVID-19. Clones were sequenced by immunoSEQ multiplex PCR, and TCRdb holds only the in-frame ones, with some missing. Here the sample spans under 130,000 clones, about 88% being singletons. Sequenced material: peripheral blood. The origin of the receptors is a human donor in a cohort sampled during active COVID-19.

The gene calls are TRBV28 and TRBJ1-1; unclear D gene. CDR3 length: 13 residues. Trimming stripped 8 bases from V and 8 bases from J, with 18 bases between. Germline CDR1 is MDHEN and CDR2 is SYDVKM. The CDR3 DNA is TGTGCCAGCTCGTTTGGAGGGAGAGGGGAAGCTTTCTTT. This gives the protein CASSFGGRGEAFF.

In DNA form, the CDR3 reads TGTGCCACCAGTGATCCGGGACAGGCAAGCCAAGAGACCCAGTACTTC. The encoded protein is CATSDPGQASQETQYF. The gene calls are TRBV24-1 and TRBJ2-5; TRBD1 matches 8 bases. There are 16 residues in the CDR3. V lost 3 bases and J lost 1; bases outside the gene matches: 6. Germline-derived CDR1 and CDR2 are KGHDR and SFDVKD.

The chain uses TRBV5-6 and TRBJ2-1, with D tentatively TRBD2 (6 bases). In germline, CDR1 is SGHDT, CDR2 YYEEEE. The length of the CDR3 is 16 residues. Deletions cut 0 bases from V and 9 bases from J, with 19 bases between. CDR3 protein: CASSLGSLARRAEQFF. The CDR3 bases are TGTGCCAGCAGCTTGGGCTCCCTAGCGCGGCGGGCTGAGCAGTTCTTC.

The rearrangement joins TRBV13 to TRBJ2-5; D is possibly TRBD2 (5 bases). The CDR3 extends over 13 amino acids. V was clipped by 1 base and J by 4 bases, with 7 bases between them. Germline V gives CDR1 PRHDT, CDR2 FYEKMQ (reference sequence). This CDR3 is CASSLEAGETQYF. DNA of the CDR3: TGTGCCAGCAGCTTAGAGGCGGGAGAGACCCAGTACTTC. The variable domain in full, with the rest retrieved from reference TRBV13 and TRBJ2-5, is AAGVIQSPRHLIKEKRETATLKCYPIPRHDTVYWYQQGPGQDPQFLISFYEKMQSDKGSIPDRFSAQQFSDYHSELNMSSLELGDSALYFCASSLEAGETQYFGPGTRLLVL.

This rearrangement joins TRBV19 to TRBJ1-5, with 7 bases identical to TRBD1. Germline loops: CDR1 LNHDA, CDR2 SQIVND (reference sequence). CDR3 size: 15 residues. The junction had 5 bases not matched to a gene; V was cut back by 3 bases and J by 3 bases. CDR3 nucleotide sequence: TGTGCCAGTAGTATGACAGGGAATCACAATCAGCCCCAGCATTTT. Amino acid sequence: CASSMTGNHNQPQHF. Complete variable domain (other parts from reference TRBV19 and TRBJ1-5): DGGITQSPKYLFRKEGQNVTLSCEQNLNHDAMYWYRQDPGQGLRLIYYSQIVNDFQKGDIAEGYSVSREKKESFPLTVTSAQKNPTAFYLCASSMTGNHNQPQHFGDGTRLSIL.

The chain couples TRBV28 to TRBJ1-5, with D possibly matching TRBD1 (5 bases). Germline CDR1 is MDHEN and CDR2 is SYDVKM. The germline V and J ends were trimmed by 3 bases and 1 base, with 13 bases remaining between them. The CDR3 is 16 residues long. The CDR3 spells CASSFRGTASNQPQHF. CDR3 nucleotide sequence: TGTGCCAGCAGTTTCCGGGGGACGGCGAGCAATCAGCCCCAGCATTTT.

The J gene is TRBJ2-7, the V gene TRBV6-5; maybe TRBD2 (5 bases). The CDR3 spans 13 residues. CDR1 is MNHEY and CDR2 is SVGAGI in the germline V gene. Trimming stripped 6 bases from V and 9 bases from J, with 18 bases between. This CDR3 is CASSPGPIGGQYF. Here the CDR3 DNA reads TGTGCCAGCAGCCCGGGTCCTATAGGAGGGCAGTACTTC.

This clone turned up a few times. The chain employs TRBV6-5 and TRBJ1-1; TRBD1 agrees at 8 bases. This CDR3 comprises 14 residues. The J segment lost 1 base and the V segment lost 4 bases, leaving 2 bases of the junction unmatched. Germline V CDR1 and CDR2: MNHEY, SVGAGI. DNA for the CDR3: TGTGCCAGCAGTTTTGGGACAGGGAACACTGAAGCTTTCTTT. This gives the protein CASSFGTGNTEAFF.

Written as DNA, the CDR3 is TGTGCCAGTGAGGACAGGACTAACTATGGCTACACCTTC. Its protein product is CASEDRTNYGYTF. J is TRBJ1-2 and V is TRBV19, with 7 bases lining up with TRBD1. Germline lookup yields CDR1 LNHDA and CDR2 SQIVND (reference sequence). V lost 8 bases and J lost 0; bases outside the gene matches: 3. This CDR3 spans 13 amino acids.

DNA of the CDR3: TGTGCCAGCAGGGGTTCGGGTCTGGACGAGCAGTACTTC. Translated: CASRGSGLDEQYF. The V and J genes are TRBV7-3 and TRBJ2-7; the D is unclear. The CDR3 consists of 13 residues. V gave up 6 bases and J gave up 5 bases, with 14 bases separating them. Per the germline V gene, CDR1 is SGHTA and CDR2 is FQGTGA.

The chain employs TRBV4-1 and TRBJ2-5; TRBD1 might be the D (5 bases). The CDR3 has 13 residues. Trimming took off 4 bases at V and 4 bases at J, with 10 bases between the two ends. Germline CDR1 is MGHRA and CDR2 is YSYEKL. The CDR3 region is CASSLETGETQYF. Here the CDR3 DNA reads TGCGCCAGCAGCCTAGAAACAGGAGAGACCCAGTACTTC.

V usage is TRBV11-3 and J usage is TRBJ1-6; the D gene is possibly TRBD1 (5 bases). Germline assignment: CDR1 SGHNT and CDR2 YENEEA. The CDR3 runs 16 residues. V was trimmed by 2 bases and J by 7 bases, leaving 15 bases between them. The CDR3 DNA sequence: TGTGCCAGCAGCTTACCCCCAGGGATGGAAAATTCACCCCTCCACTTT. Translated, it gives CASSLPPGMENSPLHF.

The rearrangement uses TRBV5-4 and TRBJ2-7, with D maybe TRBD1 (6 bases). V shed 3 bases and J shed 6 bases, with 22 bases lying between them. Germline loops: CDR1 SGHNT, CDR2 YYREEE (reference sequence). The CDR3 sequence is 16 residues long. The CDR3 coding sequence is TGTGCCAGCAGCTCTCCCCGAGTGGGGGCCGGGCGCGAGCAGTACTTC. Protein: CASSSPRVGAGREQYF.

The rearrangement joins TRBV30 to TRBJ1-4; D not certain. Germline CDR1 GTSNPN, CDR2 SVGIG (reference sequence). CDR3 size: 11 residues. Trimming shortened V by 4 bases and J by 14 bases, and 14 bases separated the two germline ends. CDR3 coding DNA: TGTGCCTGGAAAGAAGGAGAGTGTCTGTTTTTT. Amino acid sequence: CAWKEGECLFF.

The chain recombines TRBV19 with TRBJ2-7, with a possible D match to TRBD2 (6 bases). Trimming left V 1 base short and J 5 bases short, with 9 bases between. CDR1 and CDR2 from the germline V gene are LNHDA and SQIVND (reference sequence). This CDR3 is built from 13 residues. The CDR3 DNA reads as TGTGCCAGTAGTATAGCCGGAGGGGACGAGCAGTACTTC. It yields the protein CASSIAGGDEQYF.

The chain links TRBV6-5 to TRBJ2-5; 9 bases line up with TRBD1. CDR1 and CDR2 from the germline V gene are MNHEY and SVGAGI. V was clipped by 4 bases and J by 5 bases; unmatched bases: 8. The CDR3 spans 15 residues. The CDR3 is CASSSRGTGRETQYF. The CDR3 DNA is TGTGCCAGCAGTTCCCGAGGGACAGGGCGGGAGACCCAGTACTTC.

This clone has a single count. The chain recombines TRBV19 with TRBJ2-5; 7 nucleotides agree with TRBD2. After removal of 4 bases from V and 5 bases from J, the junction contained 4 bases not matched to a gene. The CDR3 has 13 residues. The germline V gene encodes CDR1 LNHDA and CDR2 SQIVND (reference sequence). CDR3 protein: CASSRDYTETQYF. CDR3 nucleotide sequence: TGTGCCAGTAGTAGGGACTACACGGAGACCCAGTACTTC.

The chain joins TRBV9 to TRBJ2-7, with 11 nucleotides matching TRBD2. Germline CDR1 reads SGDLS; CDR2 reads YYNGEE. The CDR3 totals 15 residues. With 7 bases clipped from V and 2 bases from J, the junction kept 8 bases outside the gene matches. This chain's CDR3 is CASARVSGGAYEQYF. The CDR3 bases are TGTGCCAGCGCGAGAGTTAGCGGGGGGGCCTACGAGCAGTACTTC.

The chain combines TRBV6-1 with TRBJ2-1; 9 positions agree with TRBD2. The V and J ends lost 4 bases and 9 bases, in that order; junction bases with no gene match: 13. Germline CDR1 is MNHNS and CDR2 is SASEGT. CDR3 length: 16 residues. CDR3 loop: CASSGVREGPRSEQFF. In nucleotides, the CDR3 is TGTGCCAGCAGTGGAGTGCGGGAGGGCCCTCGTAGTGAGCAGTTCTTC.